The sequence of this TCR beta chain was determined in a study of T cells in Graves' hyperthyroidism and ophthalmopathy. Overall study results and limits: Separating ophthalmopathy from stable hyperthyroidism was achieved by a 13 V-J model. Ophthalmopathy was model-predicted a median around 6.1 months pre-onset. The blood repertoire included most of the expanded thyroid clonotypes above 0.001.

Using RNA transcripts as the source, TCR beta CDR3 regions were amplified. The HTBI primer set was used in a first-round RT-PCR of the TCR CDR3. TCRdb used MiXCR to reprocess the multiplex PCR reads, holding one entry per CDR3 protein. The table includes about 700,000 distinct CDR3 sequences, roughly 15% detected once. The CDR3 runs 17 residues. V trimming: 0 bases; J trimming: 6 bases; junction bases outside the gene matches: 13. The germline V gene encodes CDR1 ENHRY and CDR2 SYGVKD. As to this clonotype: Its specificity is unknown.

Diagnoses used clinical symptoms, serum thyroxine and TRAb, thyroid ultrasound and orbital computed tomography. V is TRBV10-3 and J is TRBJ2-7; 8 bases fit TRBD1. Sequencing input: blood. The clonotype originates from a woman under 30 with Graves' hyperthyroidism. Written as DNA, the CDR3 is TGTGCCATCAGTGAGTCTGTCATCCGAGGACAGGGATCCGAGCAGTACTTC. Its translation is CAISESVIRGQGSEQYF.